This TCR beta chain was recovered during a study of CXCR3-negative and CXCR3-positive naive CD8 T cells. About the research overall: Each library held about 1.5 +/- 0.3 million TRB reads, 120 million to 150 million in total. Study-wide findings and caveats: Memory CD8+ cells had much lower diversity, and both naive subsets had comparably high diversity.

The germline V gene has CDR1 LGHNA and CDR2 YSLEER. The CDR3 totals 16 residues. To note about this clonotype: Its antigen is undetermined.

Researchers sorted around 300,000 cells of each CD8+ T cell subset in triplicate. All TRB cDNA libraries came from 5' RACE performed with UMI labels. Each CDR3 protein gets one entry in TCRdb, which reprocessed the 5' RACE reads and gives no DNA. In all, the sample yields 45,000 to 70,000 distinct CDR3 sequences. The sequenced sample was memory CD8+ T cells from blood. The genes are TRBV4-3 and TRBJ2-1; TCRdb's D gene call, TRBD2, goes unchecked for lack of DNA. The origin of this receptor is a human donor in good health. Some clones in this sample may be carry-over from other donors' samples. Here the CDR3 reads CASSHGTSGVVNEQFF.